This T cell receptor beta chain came from a study of patients and donors after allogeneic stem cell transplantation. TCRdb redid the calling of the RT-PCR reads with MiXCR, one entry per CDR3 protein. The sample lists approximately 200,000 distinct CDR3 sequences, 41% occurring once. This clonotype has only a few counts. Germline CDR1 is SSHAT and CDR2 is FNYEAQ (reference sequence). This CDR3 has 17 amino acids. Deletions cut 6 bases from V and 0 bases from J, with 18 bases between. This TCR derives from a human donor who was either an allogeneic HSCT recipient or a stem cell or donor lymphocyte infusion donor (not recorded which). It is not recorded whose cells these are; they may come from a transplant donor. Sequences were obtained from blood, either unsorted or a sorted T cell fraction (not recorded which). The chain has TRBV7-7 and TRBJ1-5; no clear D. CDR3 amino acids: CASRASRANHSNQPQHF. CDR3 sequence (DNA): TGTGCCAGCAGGGCTAGCCGGGCCAATCATAGCAATCAGCCCCAGCATTTT.